This TCR beta chain was documented in a study of T-cell memory formation after mild COVID-19. This clonotype was detected a few times. Libraries for TCRalpha and TCRbeta carried sample barcodes and unique molecular identifiers via 5'RACE. TCRdb called the 5' RACE reads again in MiXCR, with one record for every CDR3 protein. Altogether roughly 200,000 distinct CDR3 sequences are present, approximately 20% being singletons, with the ten largest covering roughly 2.3%. Trimming left V 5 bases short and J 13 bases short, with 18 bases between. Germline V gene data show CDR1 as SEHNR and CDR2 as FQNEAQ (reference sequence). The CDR3 has 13 amino acids.

The sequence was collected from an adult woman who had mild COVID-19 (a few samples of this study predate the infection). Cell type and time point are not known. Specimen: PBMCs or a T cell subset sorted from them (not recorded which). The chain recombines TRBV7-9 with TRBJ2-1; no clear D. CDR3 in amino acids: CASSPHLGAAQFF. CDR3 coding DNA: TGTGCCAGCAGCCCCCACCTGGGCGCCGCTCAGTTCTTC. Full variable domain (missing parts from reference TRBV7-9 and TRBJ2-1): DTGVSQNPRHKITKRGQNVTFRCDPISEHNRLYWYRQTLGQGPEFLTYFQNEAQLEKSRLLSDRFSAERPKGSFSTLEIQRTEQGDSAMYLCASSPHLGAAQFFGPGTRLTVL.